The 20 T cell receptor beta chains presented below share a single source sample, sequenced in a study of blood T cells in healthy people across ages. The authors ran a second PCR of 7 to 11 cycles using a sample-barcoded 5' primer and a J-beta primer mix. TCRdb reprocessed the 5' RACE reads with MiXCR, giving one entry per CDR3 protein. The profile shows about 730,000 distinct CDR3 sequences, 40% to 45% of them singletons. The sequencing sample was made of blood. All receptors derive from a woman aged 60-75 years in good health.

V gene TRBV11-2 combines with J gene TRBJ2-2, with TRBD2 identical over 11 bases. Germline CDR1 reads SGHAT; CDR2 reads FQNNGV. CDR3 length: 19 amino acids. J was trimmed by 2 bases and V by 8 bases; bases with no gene match: 16. This chain's CDR3 is CASPPGGSGRAVNTGELFF. The CDR3, as DNA: TGTGCCAGCCCCCCGGGTGGTAGCGGGAGGGCCGTTAACACCGGGGAGCTGTTTTTT.

This clonotype was observed at least ten times. The chain joins TRBV29-1 to TRBJ1-4; no reliable D call. The V and J ends lost 5 bases and 6 bases respectively, with 10 bases between them. The CDR3 runs to 12 residues. Germline V gene sequence: CDR1 SQVTM, CDR2 ANQGSEA. The CDR3: CSVRGLDEKLFF. CDR3 sequence (DNA): TGCAGCGTTCGTGGTTTAGATGAAAAACTGTTTTTT.

The chain joins TRBV7-2 to TRBJ2-1, with 8 bases that match TRBD2. This CDR3 spans 15 amino acids. CDR1 SGHTA and CDR2 FQGNSA come from the germline V gene. Unmatched junction bases numbered 12, after V lost 1 base and J lost 13 bases. CDR3 DNA sequence: TGTGCCAGCAGCTTAGTTCGGGGGGGCCAAGAGACCCAGTTCTTC. This encodes CASSLVRGGQETQFF.

The chain combines TRBV10-1 with TRBJ2-7; 7 positions agree with TRBD1. The CDR3 loop spans 13 amino acids. The V gene's germline CDR1 is WNHNN and CDR2 SYGVQD (reference sequence). Trimming removed 4 bases from V and 5 bases from J; junction bases left unmatched: 5. The DNA for the CDR3 is TGCGCCAGCAGTGCGGACAGGCACGACGAGCAGTACTTC. This encodes CASSADRHDEQYF.

This rearrangement joins TRBV27 to TRBJ2-1; the match to TRBD2 covers 11 bases. Germline CDR1 MNHEY, CDR2 SMNVEV (reference sequence). There are 16 residues in the CDR3. The J segment lost 10 bases and the V segment lost 6 bases, leaving 14 bases of the junction unmatched. This CDR3 reads CASSLISSGGIDEQFF. Written as DNA, the CDR3 is TGTGCCAGCAGCCTCATCTCTAGCGGGGGGATCGACGAGCAGTTCTTC.

The chain recombines TRBV6-5 with TRBJ2-2; D might be TRBD1 or TRBD2, each matching 6 bases. The germline V gene encodes CDR1 MNHEY and CDR2 SVGAGI. CDR3 size: 13 residues. The V and J ends lost 6 bases and 5 bases respectively, with 10 bases between them. The CDR3 spells CASRGGHTGELFF. In nucleotides, the CDR3 is TGTGCCAGCAGGGGGGGCCATACCGGGGAGCTGTTTTTT.

The chain is built from TRBV12-3 or TRBV12-4 and TRBJ1-5; D unclear. This CDR3 comprises 15 residues. Between the trimmed V and J ends, which lost 5 bases and 2 bases, there was a span of 13 bases. The CDR3 is CASSATRQGNQPQHF. The CDR3 DNA is TGTGCCAGCAGTGCCACGAGGCAAGGCAATCAGCCCCAGCATTTT.

The gene calls are TRBV6-2 or TRBV6-3 and TRBJ2-1; 9 bases agree with TRBD2. J was trimmed by 7 bases and V by 4 bases; bases with no gene match: 14. CDR1 is MNHEY and CDR2 is SVGEGT in the germline V gene. This CDR3 is 17 amino acids long. The CDR3 DNA is TGTGCCAGCAGTTCCTCCCACCGAGCGGGGGGCAGGAATGAGCAGTTCTTC. It yields the protein CASSSSHRAGGRNEQFF.

V usage is TRBV20-1 and J usage is TRBJ2-4; the match to TRBD2 covers 9 bases. V lost 6 bases to trimming and J lost 0 bases; unmatched junction nucleotides: 6. The CDR3 has 15 residues. CDR1 is DFQATT and CDR2 is SNEGSKA in the germline V gene (reference sequence). CDR3 amino acids: CSAALAGLAKNIQYF. In nucleotides, the CDR3 is TGCAGTGCCGCGCTAGCGGGGCTAGCCAAAAACATTCAGTACTTC.

Ten or more counts support this clonotype. V is TRBV12-3 or TRBV12-4 and J is TRBJ1-1; maybe TRBD1 (6 bases). Trimming cost V 6 bases and J 4 bases, with 12 bases left between them. This CDR3 is built from 13 residues. The CDR3 protein is CASRYREATEAFF. Here the CDR3 DNA reads TGTGCCAGCAGGTACAGGGAGGCCACTGAAGCTTTCTTT.

This clonotype turned up a few times. This sequence joins TRBV20-1 and TRBJ1-5; a possible D gene is TRBD1 (5 bases). The CDR3 spans 14 residues. Trimming left V 6 bases short and J 0 bases short, with 12 bases between. Germline CDR1 DFQATT, CDR2 SNEGSKA (reference sequence). The CDR3 reads CSAKPGISNQPQHF. The CDR3 DNA sequence: TGCAGTGCGAAACCAGGGATTAGCAATCAGCCCCAGCATTTT.

The chain is built from TRBV6-5 and TRBJ1-6, with TRBD1 matching 10 bases. The CDR3 loop spans 15 amino acids. Trimming removed 5 bases from V and 7 bases from J; junction bases left unmatched: 5. CDR1 and CDR2 (germline): MNHEY, SVGAGI. The CDR3 sequence is CASSRRDRGNSPLHF. CDR3 DNA: TGTGCCAGCAGTCGCCGGGACAGGGGAAATTCACCCCTCCACTTT.

This clonotype was observed a few times. The CDR3: CSAKKSAGRYNEQFF. CDR3 in DNA: TGCAGTGCTAAAAAATCCGCGGGACGCTACAATGAGCAGTTCTTC. The gene calls are TRBV20-1 and TRBJ2-1, with a weak D call TRBD2 (6 bases). CDR3 length: 15 amino acids. Trimming removed 4 bases from V and 3 bases from J, with 16 bases in between. The germline V gene encodes CDR1 DFQATT and CDR2 SNEGSKA (reference sequence).

The chain recombines TRBV6-1 with TRBJ2-5; D may be TRBD1 (6 bases). The CDR3 totals 15 residues. The germline V gene has CDR1 MNHNS and CDR2 SASEGT. Trimming removed 7 bases from V and 1 base from J, with 16 bases in between. In nucleotides, the CDR3 is TGTGCCAGCATTGTTACAGGGAGTCCCCAAGAGACCCAGTACTTC. Amino acids: CASIVTGSPQETQYF.

The chain couples TRBV3-1 to TRBJ2-7; no firm D call. Germline CDR1 is LGHDT and CDR2 is YNNKEL (reference sequence). Trimming took off 8 bases at V and 2 bases at J, with 10 bases between the two ends. This CDR3 is 12 amino acids long. The CDR3 loop is CASEKGPYEQYF. Here the CDR3 DNA reads TGTGCCAGCGAGAAGGGTCCCTACGAGCAGTACTTC.

Ten or more counts support this clonotype. The chain employs TRBV29-1 and TRBJ2-7; TRBD1 might be the D (6 bases). V was shortened by 5 bases and J by 0 bases, with 8 bases between the two germline ends. The CDR3 totals 12 residues. Per the germline V gene, CDR1 is SQVTM and CDR2 is ANQGSEA. DNA of the CDR3: TGCAGCGTTTTGGACAGCTCCTACGAGCAGTACTTC. Its protein product is CSVLDSSYEQYF.

The sample holds a few counts of this clonotype. This chain uses TRBV9 with TRBJ2-3; 14 bases agree with TRBD2. CDR1 is SGDLS and CDR2 is YYNGEE in the germline V gene. The CDR3 is 19 amino acids. Unmatched junction bases numbered 11, after V lost 0 bases and J lost 5 bases. CDR3 sequence: CASSVGGTSGSGWEDTQYF. The CDR3 DNA sequence: TGTGCCAGCAGCGTAGGGGGGACTAGCGGGAGTGGATGGGAAGATACGCAGTATTTT.

This clonotype occurred a few times. The chain's CDR3 is CASSQQTGEGRSPQHF. The CDR3 bases are TGTGCCAGCTCACAACAGACAGGGGAGGGGAGGTCGCCCCAGCATTTT. V gene TRBV18 combines with J gene TRBJ1-5; 8 bases agree with TRBD1. This CDR3 spans 16 amino acids. Germline CDR1 and CDR2: KGHSH and LQKENI. Germline trimming cut 4 bases from V and 9 bases from J; bases unmatched to any gene: 14.

J is TRBJ2-3 and V is TRBV20-1, with 11 bases fitting TRBD2. This CDR3 has 15 amino acids. V was clipped by 7 bases and J by 6 bases; unmatched bases: 12. In germline, CDR1 is DFQATT, CDR2 SNEGSKA (reference sequence). Here the CDR3 DNA reads TGCAGTGGTCGACTAGCGGGGCCGGTGACCGATACGCAGTATTTT. Amino acid sequence: CSGRLAGPVTDTQYF.

V and J are TRBV6-5 and TRBJ2-5; D remains unclear. The V end was cut by 2 bases, the J end by 2 bases, with 9 bases between. Germline assignment: CDR1 MNHEY and CDR2 SVGAGI. This CDR3 has 14 amino acids. CDR3 amino acids: CASSYPELQETQYF. DNA of the CDR3: TGTGCCAGCAGTTACCCGGAACTTCAAGAGACCCAGTACTTC.